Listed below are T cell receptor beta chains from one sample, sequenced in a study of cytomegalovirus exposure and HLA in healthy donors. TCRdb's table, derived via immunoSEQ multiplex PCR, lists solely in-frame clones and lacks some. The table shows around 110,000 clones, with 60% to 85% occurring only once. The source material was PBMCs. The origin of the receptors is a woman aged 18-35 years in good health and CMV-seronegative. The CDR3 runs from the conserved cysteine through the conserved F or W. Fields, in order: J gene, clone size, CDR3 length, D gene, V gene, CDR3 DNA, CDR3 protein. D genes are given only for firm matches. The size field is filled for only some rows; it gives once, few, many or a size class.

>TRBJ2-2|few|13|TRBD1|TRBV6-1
TGTGCCATTACAGGGGGGAGCACCGGGGAGCTGTTTTTT
CAITGGSTGELFF
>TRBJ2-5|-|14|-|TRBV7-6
TGTGCCAGCAGCTTAGACGGCGGGCCAGAGACCCAGTACTTC
CASSLDGGPETQYF
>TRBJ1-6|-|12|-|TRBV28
TGTGCCAGCAGTTTATTAGATTCACCCCTCCACTTT
CASSLLDSPLHF
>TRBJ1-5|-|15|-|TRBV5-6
TGTGCCAGCAGCTCGTTTTCGGGGGGCCATCAGCCCCAGCATTTT
CASSSFSGGHQPQHF
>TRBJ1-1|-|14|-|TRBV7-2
TGTGCCAGCAGCTTAGCGTACGGGAACACTGAAGCTTTCTTT
CASSLAYGNTEAFF
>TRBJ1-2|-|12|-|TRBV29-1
TGCAGCGTTGGGTGGAGTGACTATGGCTACACCTTC
CSVGWSDYGYTF
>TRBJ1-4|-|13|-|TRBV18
TGTGCCAGCTCACCGGACTCTAATGAAAAACTGTTTTTT
CASSPDSNEKLFF
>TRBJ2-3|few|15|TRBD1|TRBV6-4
TGTGCCAGCAGCTCCGGGACAGGGGAAGTTGGTACGCAGTATTTT
CASSSGTGEVGTQYF
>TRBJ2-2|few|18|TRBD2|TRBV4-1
TGCGCCAGCAGCGCAGGACTAGCGGGGTCCCTCGGGGGCGGGGAGCTGTTTTTT
CASSAGLAGSLGGGELFF
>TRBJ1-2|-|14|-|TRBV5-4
TGTGCCAGCACCCCAAATGTGGGGGCTAGGGGCTACACCTTC
CASTPNVGARGYTF
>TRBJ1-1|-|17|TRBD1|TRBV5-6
TGTGCCAGCAGCTTGGGACAGGGATCAGGGGGGAACACTGAAGCTTTCTTT
CASSLGQGSGGNTEAFF
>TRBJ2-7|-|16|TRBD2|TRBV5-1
TGCGCCAGCAGCTTGGGGAGCGGGGGGCCCACCTACGAGCAGTACTTC
CASSLGSGGPTYEQYF
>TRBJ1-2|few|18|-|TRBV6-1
TGTGCCAGCAGTGAAGGGGATTTAGCAGAGGAGGCCAACTATGGCTACACCTTC
CASSEGDLAEEANYGYTF
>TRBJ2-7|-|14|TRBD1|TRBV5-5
TGTGCCAGCAGCTGGACAGGGGGCGGCTACGAGCAGTACTTC
CASSWTGGGYEQYF
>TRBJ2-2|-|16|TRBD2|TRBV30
TGTGCCTGGAGTGTACTGGCGGGGGGGCCCACCGGGGAGCTGTTTTTT
CAWSVLAGGPTGELFF
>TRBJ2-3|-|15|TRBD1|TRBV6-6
TGTGCCAGCAGTTCCGGACAGGGAGTAACAGATACGCAGTATTTT
CASSSGQGVTDTQYF
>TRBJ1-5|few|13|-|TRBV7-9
TGTGCCAGCAGCTTGAGGGAGGATCAGCCCCAGCATTTT
CASSLREDQPQHF
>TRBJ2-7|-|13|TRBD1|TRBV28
TGTGCCAGCAGTCCCCGGACAGGTGGGGAGCAGTACTTC
CASSPRTGGEQYF
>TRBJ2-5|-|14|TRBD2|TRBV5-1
TGCGCCAGCAGCCTAGCGGGGGGGCAAGAGACCCAGTACTTC
CASSLAGGQETQYF
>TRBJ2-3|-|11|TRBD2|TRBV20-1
TGCAGTGCTAGTCCCGGGACTAGCGGACTCTTT
CSASPGTSGLF